These T cell receptor beta chains were read from a single sample in a study of blood T cell repertoires in COVID-19. The table came from immunoSEQ multiplex PCR; TCRdb's copy has only in-frame clones and leaves some out. The sample carries about 130,000 clones, around 73% recorded once. Sequenced input: peripheral blood. The receptors come from a man aged 55 to 70 who had recovered from COVID-19. Both conserved end residues are part of each CDR3. The order of the fields is D gene, CDR3 length, clone size, J gene, V gene, CDR3 DNA, CDR3 protein. D genes are given only for firm matches. Only part of the rows carry a size: once, few, many, or a class if the clone is expanded.

d_gene: TRBD2
len: 14
abundance: -
j_gene: TRBJ2-1
v_gene: TRBV3-1/TRBV3-2
CDR3nt: TGTGCCAGCAGCCTAGCGGGGGCCGACAATGAGCAGTTCTTC
CDR3aa: CASSLAGADNEQFF

d_gene: -
len: 15
abundance: -
j_gene: TRBJ1-1
v_gene: TRBV28
CDR3nt: TGTGCCAGCAGGTTAGGGGGGGCCTCCCACACTGAAGCTTTCTTT
CDR3aa: CASRLGGASHTEAFF

d_gene: TRBD1
len: 12
abundance: -
j_gene: TRBJ2-5
v_gene: TRBV6-5
CDR3nt: TGTGCCAAACATCGACAGGGAGAGACCCAGTACTTC
CDR3aa: CAKHRQGETQYF

d_gene: TRBD2
len: 15
abundance: -
j_gene: TRBJ2-3
v_gene: TRBV5-1
CDR3nt: TGCGCCAGCAGCTTGGGTCTAGCGGGGGCAGATACGCAGTATTTT
CDR3aa: CASSLGLAGADTQYF

d_gene: -
len: 14
abundance: -
j_gene: TRBJ1-1
v_gene: TRBV6-1
CDR3nt: TGTGCCAGCAGTGAGTTCGGGGGGAACACTGAAGCTTTCTTT
CDR3aa: CASSEFGGNTEAFF

d_gene: -
len: 12
abundance: -
j_gene: TRBJ2-1
v_gene: TRBV25-1
CDR3nt: TGTGCCAGCAGTGGTGACAGGACGGGGCAGTTCTTC
CDR3aa: CASSGDRTGQFF

d_gene: TRBD2
len: 16
abundance: -
j_gene: TRBJ2-4
v_gene: TRBV6-5
CDR3nt: TGTGCCAGCAGTTCGACTAGCGGGAGTGGTAACAACATTCAGTACTTC
CDR3aa: CASSSTSGSGNNIQYF

d_gene: -
len: 14
abundance: -
j_gene: TRBJ2-3
v_gene: TRBV7-3
CDR3nt: TGTGCCAGCAGCTCCAGGGTTAGCACAGATACGCAGTATTTT
CDR3aa: CASSSRVSTDTQYF

d_gene: TRBD1
len: 15
abundance: -
j_gene: TRBJ1-1
v_gene: TRBV11-2
CDR3nt: TGTGCCAGCAGCACCAGGACAGGGGCCAACACTGAAGCTTTCTTT
CDR3aa: CASSTRTGANTEAFF

d_gene: -
len: 14
abundance: few
j_gene: TRBJ1-5
v_gene: TRBV6-2/TRBV6-3
CDR3nt: TGTGCCAGCAGTTACCGGCAGGGCGCACAGCCCCAGCATTTT
CDR3aa: CASSYRQGAQPQHF

d_gene: -
len: 13
abundance: once
j_gene: TRBJ1-4
v_gene: TRBV7-2
CDR3nt: TGTGCCAGTGCACGGTCGACTAATGAAAAACTGTTTTTT
CDR3aa: CASARSTNEKLFF

d_gene: TRBD2
len: 18
abundance: -
j_gene: TRBJ2-1
v_gene: TRBV6-2/TRBV6-3
CDR3nt: TGTGCCAGCAGTTATGACCCCCCCAGGGCTAGCGGGACTGGTGAGCAGTTCTTC
CDR3aa: CASSYDPPRASGTGEQFF

d_gene: TRBD2
len: 15
abundance: once
j_gene: TRBJ2-5
v_gene: TRBV6-6
CDR3nt: TGTGCCAGCAGTTCTTCCGGGACTAGGGAAGAGACCCAGTACTTC
CDR3aa: CASSSSGTREETQYF

d_gene: -
len: 13
abundance: many
j_gene: TRBJ1-1
v_gene: TRBV3-1/TRBV3-2
CDR3nt: TGTGCCAGCAGCCAAGAATCCGGGACTGAAGCTTTCTTT
CDR3aa: CASSQESGTEAFF

d_gene: -
len: 14
abundance: -
j_gene: TRBJ2-1
v_gene: TRBV9
CDR3nt: TGTGCCAGCAGCGCCCGCGGGATTATAGATGAGCAGTTCTTC
CDR3aa: CASSARGIIDEQFF

d_gene: TRBD2
len: 14
abundance: -
j_gene: TRBJ2-7
v_gene: TRBV6-2/TRBV6-3
CDR3nt: TGTGCCAGCAGTCTAGCGGGCCTCTCCTACGAGCAGTACTTC
CDR3aa: CASSLAGLSYEQYF

d_gene: TRBD2
len: 13
abundance: -
j_gene: TRBJ2-5
v_gene: TRBV30
CDR3nt: TGTGCCTGGAGTAGGACTAGCGTGGAGACCCAGTACTTC
CDR3aa: CAWSRTSVETQYF

d_gene: TRBD2
len: 18
abundance: -
j_gene: TRBJ2-1
v_gene: TRBV29-1
CDR3nt: TGCAGCGTTGAAGATGAAGGCGGGAGGGCCATTCTTTACAATGAGCAGTTCTTC
CDR3aa: CSVEDEGGRAILYNEQFF

d_gene: -
len: 13
abundance: -
j_gene: TRBJ2-5
v_gene: TRBV5-5
CDR3nt: TGTGCCAGCAGCTTCGGCGGCAGAGAGACCCAGTACTTC
CDR3aa: CASSFGGRETQYF

d_gene: -
len: 17
abundance: -
j_gene: TRBJ1-1
v_gene: TRBV14
CDR3nt: TGTGCCAGCAGCCAAGCTGCGGGCTCCGTATTAAACACTGAAGCTTTCTTT
CDR3aa: CASSQAAGSVLNTEAFF

d_gene: -
len: 12
abundance: -
j_gene: TRBJ1-2
v_gene: TRBV11-2
CDR3nt: TGTGCCAGCAGCTTAGAAGCGGGGGGCTACACCTTC
CDR3aa: CASSLEAGGYTF

d_gene: -
len: 16
abundance: -
j_gene: TRBJ1-6
v_gene: TRBV10-3
CDR3nt: TGTGCCATCAGTGATGGCGGGGGCCAGTCTAATTCACCCCTCCACTTT
CDR3aa: CAISDGGGQSNSPLHF

d_gene: TRBD2
len: 15
abundance: -
j_gene: TRBJ2-7
v_gene: TRBV11-2
CDR3nt: TGTGCCAGCAGCCAAACGACGGGAGGGGTTTACGAGCAGTACTTC
CDR3aa: CASSQTTGGVYEQYF

d_gene: TRBD2
len: 16
abundance: few
j_gene: TRBJ2-1
v_gene: TRBV7-9
CDR3nt: TGTGCCAGCAGCCTCCAAGCGGGAGGGCAGAGCGATGAGCAGTTCTTC
CDR3aa: CASSLQAGGQSDEQFF

d_gene: TRBD1
len: 15
abundance: -
j_gene: TRBJ2-7
v_gene: TRBV5-1
CDR3nt: TGCGCCAGCAGCAGGGACAGGAACAGCGGCTACGAGCAGTACTTC
CDR3aa: CASSRDRNSGYEQYF

d_gene: -
len: 16
abundance: -
j_gene: TRBJ2-5
v_gene: TRBV6-6
CDR3nt: TGTGCCAGCAACTACCCTCCGCAGGGTCCACAAGAGACCCAGTACTTC
CDR3aa: CASNYPPQGPQETQYF

d_gene: -
len: 15
abundance: -
j_gene: TRBJ1-5
v_gene: TRBV7-2
CDR3nt: TGTGCCAGCAGCGCCGGGGGGGGGCCCAATCAGCCCCAGCATTTT
CDR3aa: CASSAGGGPNQPQHF

d_gene: -
len: 15
abundance: -
j_gene: TRBJ2-1
v_gene: TRBV3-1/TRBV3-2
CDR3nt: TGTGCCAGCAGCCAAATGAGGGAGGCCTACAATGAGCAGTTCTTC
CDR3aa: CASSQMREAYNEQFF

d_gene: TRBD1
len: 12
abundance: -
j_gene: TRBJ2-7
v_gene: TRBV18
CDR3nt: TGTGCCAGCTCACCCAGGGGGTACGAGCAGTACTTC
CDR3aa: CASSPRGYEQYF

d_gene: TRBD1
len: 14
abundance: -
j_gene: TRBJ2-7
v_gene: TRBV10-3
CDR3nt: TGTGCCATCAATGAGAGGGGGCCCGGCTACGAGCAGTACTTC
CDR3aa: CAINERGPGYEQYF

d_gene: -
len: 15
abundance: -
j_gene: TRBJ1-2
v_gene: TRBV7-2
CDR3nt: TGTGCCAGCAGCTTACAGGGAACAGCTAACTATGGCTACACCTTC
CDR3aa: CASSLQGTANYGYTF

d_gene: -
len: 13
abundance: -
j_gene: TRBJ1-2
v_gene: TRBV11-2
CDR3nt: TGTGCCAGCAGCTTAGATTCAAACTATGGCTACACCTTC
CDR3aa: CASSLDSNYGYTF

d_gene: TRBD1
len: 13
abundance: few
j_gene: TRBJ1-6
v_gene: TRBV6-5
CDR3nt: TGTGCCACCGGACAGGGGACGATTTCACCCCTCCACTTT
CDR3aa: CATGQGTISPLHF

d_gene: -
len: 17
abundance: -
j_gene: TRBJ1-5
v_gene: TRBV3-1/TRBV3-2
CDR3nt: TGTGCCAGCAGCCAAGGAATGCTGCGATATGGCAATCAGCCCCAGCATTTT
CDR3aa: CASSQGMLRYGNQPQHF

d_gene: TRBD2
len: 17
abundance: -
j_gene: TRBJ2-3
v_gene: TRBV7-3
CDR3nt: TGTGCCAGCAGCCCACCGGGCGGGGGAGTTACGACAGATACGCAGTATTTT
CDR3aa: CASSPPGGGVTTDTQYF

d_gene: TRBD1
len: 14
abundance: -
j_gene: TRBJ2-7
v_gene: TRBV23-1
CDR3nt: TGCGCCGGGTCCACGGACAGGGGCTTTTACGAGCAGTACTTC
CDR3aa: CAGSTDRGFYEQYF

d_gene: -
len: 15
abundance: -
j_gene: TRBJ2-2
v_gene: TRBV11-2
CDR3nt: TGTGCCAGCAGATTCGGACATCGGAACACCGGGGAGCTGTTTTTT
CDR3aa: CASRFGHRNTGELFF

d_gene: TRBD2
len: 19
abundance: -
j_gene: TRBJ2-3
v_gene: TRBV7-9
CDR3nt: TGTGCCAGCAGCTTAGCGTGGACCAAAGGACTAGCGAAAGTGGATACGCAGTATTTT
CDR3aa: CASSLAWTKGLAKVDTQYF

d_gene: TRBD1
len: 15
abundance: -
j_gene: TRBJ2-2
v_gene: TRBV9
CDR3nt: TGTGCCAGCATGGCCGGGACAGGTGTCACCGGGGAGCTGTTTTTT
CDR3aa: CASMAGTGVTGELFF

d_gene: TRBD2
len: 17
abundance: -
j_gene: TRBJ2-2
v_gene: TRBV7-9
CDR3nt: TGTGCCAGCAGCTTAGAGGCTAGCGGGATGAACACCGGGGAGCTGTTTTTT
CDR3aa: CASSLEASGMNTGELFF

d_gene: -
len: 17
abundance: -
j_gene: TRBJ2-3
v_gene: TRBV28
CDR3nt: TGTGCCAGCAGCGGTTTTGGGCCGGGAGAACTTCTCTATACGCAGTATTTT
CDR3aa: CASSGFGPGELLYTQYF

d_gene: -
len: 15
abundance: few
j_gene: TRBJ1-5
v_gene: TRBV10-3
CDR3nt: TGTGCCACGGGGGAGGGCAGGGCGGTAGGTCAGCCCCAGCATTTT
CDR3aa: CATGEGRAVGQPQHF

d_gene: -
len: 13
abundance: -
j_gene: TRBJ1-5
v_gene: TRBV11-2
CDR3nt: TGTGCCAGCAGCCCGGACTGGAATCAGCCCCAGCATTTT
CDR3aa: CASSPDWNQPQHF

d_gene: -
len: 15
abundance: -
j_gene: TRBJ2-1
v_gene: TRBV9
CDR3nt: TGTGCCAGCAGCGTAGGGGGCGGTTCATACAATGAGCAGTTCTTC
CDR3aa: CASSVGGGSYNEQFF

d_gene: -
len: 14
abundance: -
j_gene: TRBJ2-2
v_gene: TRBV11-3
CDR3nt: TGTGCCAGCAGCTCCGGACTTAACACCGGGGAGCTGTTTTTT
CDR3aa: CASSSGLNTGELFF

d_gene: TRBD1
len: 12
abundance: -
j_gene: TRBJ1-2
v_gene: TRBV6-5
CDR3nt: TGTGCCAGCAGCTTTCAGGGGGTCGGCTACACCTTC
CDR3aa: CASSFQGVGYTF

d_gene: -
len: 14
abundance: -
j_gene: TRBJ1-6
v_gene: TRBV5-1
CDR3nt: TGCGCCAGCAGCCCGGAGTTGGCGGATTCACCCCTCCACTTT
CDR3aa: CASSPELADSPLHF

d_gene: -
len: 15
abundance: few
j_gene: TRBJ2-1
v_gene: TRBV7-7
CDR3nt: TGTGCTAGCAGCCAGGACAGATTTACCTACAATGAGCAGTTCTTC
CDR3aa: CASSQDRFTYNEQFF

d_gene: TRBD1
len: 17
abundance: -
j_gene: TRBJ1-4
v_gene: TRBV28
CDR3nt: TGTGCCAGCAGGGCCGGGACAGGGGTCTTTTCTAATGAAAAACTGTTTTTT
CDR3aa: CASRAGTGVFSNEKLFF

d_gene: TRBD1
len: 15
abundance: -
j_gene: TRBJ1-2
v_gene: TRBV28
CDR3nt: TGTGCCAGCAGTTTAGAGGAGGAAGGGGGCGGTGGCTACACCTTC
CDR3aa: CASSLEEEGGGGYTF

d_gene: TRBD1
len: 16
abundance: -
j_gene: TRBJ1-4
v_gene: TRBV7-9
CDR3nt: TGTGCCAGCAGCCTCGGGCTACAGGGGTTTAATGAAAAACTGTTTTTT
CDR3aa: CASSLGLQGFNEKLFF

d_gene: -
len: 14
abundance: -
j_gene: TRBJ1-1
v_gene: TRBV18
CDR3nt: TGTGCCAGCTCACCATGGGCGGGTTCTACTGAAGCTTTCTTT
CDR3aa: CASSPWAGSTEAFF

d_gene: -
len: 14
abundance: -
j_gene: TRBJ1-1
v_gene: TRBV6-1
CDR3nt: TGTGCCAGCAGTTCAGGATCGATGAACACTGAAGCTTTCTTT
CDR3aa: CASSSGSMNTEAFF

d_gene: -
len: 12
abundance: once
j_gene: TRBJ2-1
v_gene: TRBV6-2/TRBV6-3
CDR3nt: TGTGCCAGCAGCTCGGGATGGAATGAGCAGTTCTTC
CDR3aa: CASSSGWNEQFF

d_gene: TRBD1
len: 15
abundance: -
j_gene: TRBJ2-1
v_gene: TRBV28
CDR3nt: TGTGCCAGCAGTTTGGTCAGGGGGCCCTACAATGAGCAGTTCTTC
CDR3aa: CASSLVRGPYNEQFF

d_gene: TRBD2
len: 16
abundance: -
j_gene: TRBJ2-1
v_gene: TRBV15
CDR3nt: TGTGCCACCAGCAGAGATCTCGGGACTACTTCCAATGAGCAGTTCTTC
CDR3aa: CATSRDLGTTSNEQFF

d_gene: -
len: 11
abundance: -
j_gene: TRBJ2-5
v_gene: TRBV5-6
CDR3nt: TGTGCCAGCAGCTCAGTGGAGACCCAGTACTTC
CDR3aa: CASSSVETQYF